What follows is one TCR beta chain and its context. No antigen is known for it. Researchers ran the assay at a deep level. The repertoire was sequenced with immunoSEQ multiplex PCR; TCRdb's copy has only in-frame clones and lacks some. The repertoire holds approximately 590,000 clones, with roughly 95% as singletons. Naive CD8 isolation took CD45RO-negative cells positively selected for CCR7 and excluded terminally differentiated effector memory CD45RA+ cells. This record belongs to a study of shared clonotypes between healthy human individuals. Overall study results and limits: With a few donors compared, roughly 5% of naive CD4 clonotypes were shared.

Germline CDR1 is SGHNT and CDR2 is YYREEE (reference sequence). The V end was cut by 4 bases, the J end by 4 bases, with 12 bases between. The CDR3 loop spans 14 amino acids. The chain employs TRBV5-4 and TRBJ2-1; unclear D gene. This clonotype was obtained from a woman in her twenties or thirties in good health. Sequenced material: naive CD8+ T cells sorted from blood. Written as DNA, the CDR3 is TGTGCCAGCAGCCCGGAGACTGGATACAATGAGCAGTTCTTC. Its translation is CASSPETGYNEQFF.